The next 28 T cell receptor beta chains were all read from a single sample in a study of beta chain features in type 1 diabetes. Expressed TCRB transcripts were sequenced because the isolated RNA had all been reverse transcribed beforehand. Produced via immunoSEQ multiplex PCR; TCRdb's table is partial and in-frame only. The sample carries roughly 370,000 clones, 14% recorded once. The sample consisted of naive CD4+ T cells from blood. Every receptor here comes from a man younger than 40 in good health.

This clone was seen a few times. The chain combines TRBV7-2 with TRBJ1-2, with D possibly TRBD1 on 5 matching bases. The germline gives CDR1 SGHTA, CDR2 FQGNSA. CDR3 length: 15 residues. The V and J ends lost 3 bases and 5 bases respectively, with 16 bases between them. This CDR3 reads CASSFQGGVGYGYTF. The CDR3 DNA follows: TGTGCCAGCAGCTTCCAGGGCGGCGTTGGGTATGGCTACACCTTC.

J is TRBJ2-1 and V is TRBV25-1; 12 positions match TRBD2. The J segment lost 6 bases and the V segment lost 3 bases, leaving 3 bases of the junction unmatched. Germline lookup yields CDR1 MGHDK and CDR2 SYGVNS. The length of the CDR3 is 15 residues. The CDR3 sequence is CASSDGGLAGNEQFF. In nucleotides, the CDR3 is TGTGCCAGCAGTGATGGGGGACTAGCGGGCAATGAGCAGTTCTTC.

The gene calls are TRBV6-5 and TRBJ1-1; D call uncertain. The CDR3 extends over 12 amino acids. Germline assignment: CDR1 MNHEY and CDR2 SVGAGI. Trimming shortened V by 6 bases and J by 4 bases, and 9 bases separated the two germline ends. CDR3 in DNA: TGTGCCAGCAGGAGTCCCACCACTGAAGCTTTCTTT. Its protein product is CASRSPTTEAFF.

This clone was recorded only once. Just one base apart from a much larger clone, this may be a read error. Other DNA sequences in the same sample also yield this CDR3. The V gene is TRBV5-6, the J gene TRBJ2-1, with unresolved D. Trimming took 2 bases from V and 7 from J, leaving 7 bases between them. Germline CDR1 and CDR2: SGHDT and YYEEEE. The CDR3 contains 12 residues. CDR3 in amino acids: CASSFSWNEQFF. In DNA, the CDR3 is TGTGCCAGCAGCTTCAGTTGGAATGAGCAGTTCTTC. Full variable domain (outside the CDR3, taken from reference TRBV5-6 and TRBJ2-1): DAGVTQSPTHLIKTRGQQVTLRCSPKSGHDTVSWYQQALGQGPQFIFQYYEEEERQRGNFPDRFSGHQFPNYSSELNVNALLLGDSALYLCASSFSWNEQFFGPGTRLTVL.

This clone has just a few counts. The chain couples TRBV6-5 to TRBJ2-7; weak D call: TRBD2 (6 bases). CDR3 length: 15 residues. The germline V gene has CDR1 MNHEY and CDR2 SVGAGI. V was trimmed by 6 bases and J by 0 bases, leaving 15 bases between them. CDR3 protein: CASRALATISYEQYV. The DNA for the CDR3 is TGTGCCAGCAGAGCCCTAGCGACAATCTCCTACGAGCAGTACGTC.

The chain recombines TRBV6-5 with TRBJ1-4; possibly TRBD1 for D (5 bases). Germline CDR1 and CDR2: MNHEY and SVGAGI. CDR3 size: 12 residues. The V end lost 4 bases, the J end lost 8 bases, and 8 bases lay between the germline ends. The DNA for the CDR3 is TGTGCCAGCAGTTCGACAGCGGAAAAACTGTTTTTT. It codes for CASSSTAEKLFF.

The chain uses TRBV2 and TRBJ2-1; D ambiguous. Trimming removed 5 bases from V and 7 bases from J, with 15 bases in between. The CDR3 runs 14 residues. In germline, CDR1 is SNHLY, CDR2 FYNNEI. The CDR3 region has the DNA TGTGCCAGCAGTCATATAAGCAGTTCAAATGAGCAGTTCTTC. This encodes CASSHISSSNEQFF.

This clone was counted a few times. This sequence joins TRBV28 and TRBJ2-4; D is unresolved. V lost 0 bases to trimming and J lost 2 bases, with 14 bases between them. The CDR3 length is 17 residues. Germline assignment: CDR1 MDHEN and CDR2 SYDVKM. The CDR3 DNA is TGTGCCAGCAGTTTATGGAAGGGAAAGTCGTCCAAAAACATTCAGTACTTC. It translates to CASSLWKGKSSKNIQYF.

The V gene is TRBV9, the J gene TRBJ1-2; TRBD1 matches 9 bases. The V gene end was trimmed by 5 bases and the J gene end by 0 bases; junction bases not matched to a gene: 11. Germline CDR1 reads SGDLS; CDR2 reads YYNGEE. This CDR3 has 17 residues. CDR3 in DNA: TGTGCCAGCAGTGTCTCCGGGACAGGGCTAGCTAACTATGGCTACACCTTC. This gives the protein CASSVSGTGLANYGYTF.

This chain joins TRBV25-1 and TRBJ1-4; TRBD1 matches 9 bases. Germline-derived CDR1 and CDR2 are MGHDK and SYGVNS. Unmatched junction bases numbered 12, after V lost 0 bases and J lost 10 bases. The CDR3 extends over 17 amino acids. CDR3 residues: CASSEYGSGTGRRKLFF. CDR3 bases: TGTGCCAGCAGTGAATATGGCTCCGGGACAGGGCGGAGAAAACTGTTTTTT. Drawing the rest from reference TRBV25-1 and TRBJ1-4, the complete variable domain is EADIYQTPRYLVIGTGKKITLECSQTMGHDKMYWYQQDPGMELHLIHYSYGVNSTEKGDLSSESTVSRIRTEHFPLTLESARPSHTSQYLCASSEYGSGTGRRKLFFGSGTQLSVL.

This chain joins TRBV7-9 and TRBJ2-1, with TRBD2 identical over 9 bases. Losses at the gene ends were 4 bases for V and 0 bases for J; bases not matched to a gene: 4. This CDR3 comprises 16 residues. The V gene's germline CDR1 is SEHNR and CDR2 FQNEAQ (reference sequence). The CDR3 coding sequence is TGTGCCAGCAGCTCGACTAGCGGAAGCTCCTACAATGAGCAGTTCTTC. Its protein is CASSSTSGSSYNEQFF.

Here the CDR3 reads CSIADRYHGYTF. CDR3 DNA: TGCAGCATCGCGGACAGGTATCATGGCTACACCTTC. This sequence joins TRBV29-1 and TRBJ1-2; 7 nucleotides line up with TRBD1. The V segment lost 8 bases and the J segment 6 bases; nucleotides outside the gene matches: 9. This CDR3 region has 12 residues. CDR1 and CDR2 from the germline V gene are SQVTM and ANQGSEA. Looking up the rest from reference TRBV29-1 and TRBJ1-2 gives the full variable domain: SAVISQKPSRDICQRGTSLTIQCQVDSQVTMMFWYRQQPGQSLTLIATANQGSEATYESGFVIDKFPISRPNLTFSTLTVSNMSPEDSSIYLCSIADRYHGYTFGSGTRLTVV.

The gene calls are TRBV7-2 and TRBJ1-4; D is unclear. Trimming removed 5 bases at V and 5 bases at J, with 6 bases between. CDR3 size: 12 residues. Germline CDR1 and CDR2: SGHTA and FQGNSA. CDR3 coding DNA: TGTGCCAGCAGCCCGAAGAATGAAAAACTGTTTTTT. Its translation: CASSPKNEKLFF.

In its sample, this clone was seen a few times. V and J are TRBV11-3 and TRBJ2-5, with 8 bases aligning to TRBD1. The CDR3 runs to 14 residues. After removal of 5 bases from V and 5 bases from J, the junction contained 7 bases not matched to a gene. Germline V gene data show CDR1 as SGHNT and CDR2 as YENEEA. The CDR3 DNA reads TGTGCCAGCAGCGCGGACAGGGTAGGGGAGACCCAGTACTTC. Protein product: CASSADRVGETQYF.

The genes are TRBV9 and TRBJ2-2; D not certain. The CDR3 contains 16 residues. V lost 1 base, J lost 5 bases, and 15 bases lay in between. Germline-derived CDR1 and CDR2 are SGDLS and YYNGEE. CDR3 DNA: TGTGCCAGCAGCGTAACTCTTCATGGTGGGACCGGGGAGCTGTTTTTT. Translating it yields CASSVTLHGGTGELFF.

This clone showed up just once. This chain uses TRBV7-9 with TRBJ2-2; TRBD1 is a possible D gene (6 bases). The CDR3 has 16 amino acids. The germline CDR1 and CDR2 sequences are SEHNR and FQNEAQ (reference sequence). Trimming stripped 5 bases from V and 0 bases from J, with 13 bases between. CDR3 sequence (DNA): TGTGCCAGCAGCCTACAGGGACCCCCGAACACCGGGGAGCTGTTTTTT. Amino acid sequence: CASSLQGPPNTGELFF.

The chain is built from TRBV23-1 and TRBJ2-1; 8 bases align to TRBD2. TRBV23-1 carries the ORF label, with uncertain function. Trimming removed 7 bases from V and 8 bases from J; junction bases left unmatched: 13. The CDR3 loop spans 15 amino acids. The DNA of the CDR3 is TGCGCCAGCACCCGGACTAGCCTTCTGGGCGATGAGCAGTTCTTC. Its translation: CASTRTSLLGDEQFF.

This clone appeared many times. This sequence joins TRBV29-1 and TRBJ2-2, with D hard to call. Germline CDR1 reads SQVTM; CDR2 reads ANQGSEA. The CDR3 contains 12 residues. Trimming pared 2 bases from V and 3 bases from J, leaving 4 bases between. Here the CDR3 DNA reads TGCAGCGTTGAAAGTGACACCGGGGAGCTGTTTTTT. Translation gives CSVESDTGELFF.

The rearrangement links TRBV11-1 to TRBJ1-1; unclear D gene. CDR3 length: 13 amino acids. With 5 bases removed from V and 1 base from J, the gap between germline ends came to 8 bases. The germline V gene encodes CDR1 SGHAT and CDR2 FQDESV (reference sequence). The CDR3 bases are TGTGCCAGCAGCCCGACCAGGAACACTGAAGCTTTCTTT. Translation gives CASSPTRNTEAFF.

The rearrangement links TRBV5-1 to TRBJ2-1; D call uncertain. The CDR3 length is 12 residues. Germline-derived CDR1 and CDR2 are SGHRS and YFSETQ. The ends were cut back, 4 bases at V and 7 bases at J, with 9 bases in the middle. The CDR3 bases are TGCGCCAGCAGCCAAGACTGGAATGAGCAGTTCTTC. Translation: CASSQDWNEQFF.

This clone turned up a few times. The J gene is TRBJ1-1, the V gene TRBV10-3; a weak D match, TRBD1 (6 bases). This CDR3 has 19 residues. CDR1 and CDR2 (germline): ENHRY, SYGVKD. Trimming stripped 0 bases from V and 1 base from J, with 21 bases between. CDR3 DNA: TGTGCCATCAGTGAGTCGCTACAGGGTTGGATGGCCCCGAACACTGAAGCTTTCTTT. Encoded protein: CAISESLQGWMAPNTEAFF.

V gene TRBV5-1 combines with J gene TRBJ1-2, with D perhaps matching TRBD1 (5 bases). Germline V gives CDR1 SGHRS, CDR2 YFSETQ. CDR3 length: 15 residues. The V and J ends lost 0 bases and 4 bases respectively, with 13 bases between them. DNA for the CDR3: TGCGCCAGCAGCTTGGAAGGGGCAGAACCCTATGGCTACACCTTC. Translation: CASSLEGAEPYGYTF.

This clone was counted between two and nine times. Other nucleotide sequences in the sample specify the same CDR3. V is TRBV20-1 and J is TRBJ1-2; D is unclear. CDR3 length: 10 amino acids. V was clipped by 1 base and J by 4 bases, with 1 base between them. In germline, CDR1 is DFQATT, CDR2 SNEGSKA (reference sequence). CDR3 region: CSARVYGYTF. The CDR3, as DNA: TGCAGTGCTAGAGTCTATGGCTACACCTTC.

The chain links TRBV10-3 to TRBJ2-3, with 7 bases identical to TRBD2. The CDR3 sequence is 16 residues long. V was pared by 7 bases and J by 1 base, with 11 bases of the junction left unmatched. From germline, CDR1 is ENHRY and CDR2 SYGVKD. CDR3 region: CAITPQKGLRTDTQYF. In DNA form, the CDR3 reads TGTGCCATCACCCCCCAAAAGGGACTACGCACAGATACGCAGTATTTT.

The chain employs TRBV5-1 and TRBJ2-3, with 7 bases fitting TRBD1. The CDR3 extends over 15 amino acids. CDR1 and CDR2 from the germline V gene are SGHRS and YFSETQ. With 5 bases clipped from V and 1 base from J, the junction kept 7 bases outside the gene matches. CDR3 sequence (DNA): TGCGCCAGCAGTTCGAGACAGGGAGGCACAGATACGCAGTATTTT. Translation: CASSSRQGGTDTQYF.

The V call is TRBV6-5, the J call TRBJ2-7, with 8 bases identical to TRBD1. Trimming took 6 bases from V and 7 from J; bases not matched to a gene: 11. Germline CDR1 is MNHEY and CDR2 is SVGAGI. The CDR3 sequence is 14 residues long. CDR3 region: CASSQLTGVGEQYF. CDR3 in DNA: TGTGCCAGCAGCCAACTGACAGGGGTTGGGGAGCAGTACTTC.

There are a few counts of this clone. The CDR3 nucleotides read TGTGCCTGGAGTGTAGAGGGGGCGGGAAATCAGCCCCAGCATTTT. Its translation: CAWSVEGAGNQPQHF. The chain has TRBV30 and TRBJ1-5; 7 bases line up with TRBD1. The CDR3 has 15 residues. V shed 0 bases and J 4 bases; nucleotides not matched to a gene: 6. Germline CDR1 GTSNPN, CDR2 SVGIG (reference sequence).

V usage is TRBV18 and J usage is TRBJ2-2; no clear D. Germline CDR1 is KGHSH and CDR2 is LQKENI. V was cut by 1 base and J by 7 bases, with 7 bases left in between. The CDR3 has 13 amino acids. The CDR3 loop reads CASSPQHGGELFF. For the CDR3, the DNA is TGTGCCAGCTCACCACAACACGGCGGGGAGCTGTTTTTT. Using reference TRBV18 and TRBJ2-2 for the parts outside the CDR3, the full variable domain is NAGVMQNPRHLVRRRGQEARLRCSPMKGHSHVYWYRQLPEEGLKFMVYLQKENIIDESGMPKERFSAEFPKEGPSILRIQQVVRGDSAAYFCASSPQHGGELFFGEGSRLTVL.